The present entry profiles one T cell receptor beta chain with its context. Its specificity is not known. The data are from a study of CD8 T cells in Susac syndrome. Study observations and caveats: The CD4+ T cell repertoires of Susac syndrome were found to show no clonal expansion.

The CDR3 loop spans 17 amino acids. V was clipped by 0 bases and J by 3 bases, with 17 bases between them. CDR1 is MNHEY and CDR2 is SVGAGI in the germline V gene. The RNA, about 0.45 to 1 ug, was put through reverse transcription using random hexamers. Amplification of the TCR beta CDR3 was carried out by immunoSEQ multiplex PCR, which spanned a total of 54 Vbeta and 13 Jbeta segments. TCRdb re-called the immunoSEQ multiplex PCR reads through MiXCR, storing one row per CDR3 protein. The repertoire holds approximately 210,000 distinct CDR3 sequences, with about 94% as singletons. This chain links TRBV6-5 with TRBJ1-1, with no clear D. The sequence came from a human donor with Susac syndrome. Sample: CD4+ T cells from PBMCs. The CDR3 DNA follows: TGTGCCAGCAGTTACTCCCAGGACCAATCTTGGGACACTGAAGCTTTCTTT. Translation gives CASSYSQDQSWDTEAFF.